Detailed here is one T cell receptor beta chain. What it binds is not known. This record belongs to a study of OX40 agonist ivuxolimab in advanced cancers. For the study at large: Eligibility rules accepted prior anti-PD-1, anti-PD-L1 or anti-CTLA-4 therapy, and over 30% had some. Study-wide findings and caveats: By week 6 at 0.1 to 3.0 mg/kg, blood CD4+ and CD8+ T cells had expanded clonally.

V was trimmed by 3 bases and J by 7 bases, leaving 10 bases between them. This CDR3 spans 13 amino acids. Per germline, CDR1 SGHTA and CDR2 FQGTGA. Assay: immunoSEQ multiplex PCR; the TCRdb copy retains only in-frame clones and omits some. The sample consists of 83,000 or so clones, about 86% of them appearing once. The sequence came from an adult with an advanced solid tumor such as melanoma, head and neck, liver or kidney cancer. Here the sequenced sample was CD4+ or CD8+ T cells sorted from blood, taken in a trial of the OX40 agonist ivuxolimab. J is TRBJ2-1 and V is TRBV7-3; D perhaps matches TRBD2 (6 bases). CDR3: CASSLRGLNEQFF. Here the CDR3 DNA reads TGTGCCAGCAGCTTGCGGGGTTTGAATGAGCAGTTCTTC.